Presented here are 27 T cell receptor beta chains from one specimen sequenced in a study of human T cells and chemical hapten exposure. TCRdb passed the RACE reads through MiXCR, listing each CDR3 protein once. The data contain almost 35,000 distinct CDR3 sequences, over 9% of them singletons. Time point indicated: pre-sensitization, week 0. Treatment given: therapeutic diphenylcyclopropenone sensitization with weekly scalp DPC. Total RNA was extracted from unfractionated whole blood. This material consisted of whole blood, taken in connection with sensitization to the hapten diphenylcyclopropenone (DPC). Receptors originate from a man in his fifties with alopecia areata. Some clones in this sample may be carry-over from other donors' samples.

This clonotype was observed many times. The V and J genes are TRBV11-3 and TRBJ2-2; D uncertain. The CDR3 loop spans 12 amino acids. The germline V gene encodes CDR1 SGHNT and CDR2 YENEEA. Trimming pared 3 bases from V and 8 bases from J, leaving 7 bases between. The CDR3 DNA reads TGTGCCAGCAGCTTTCAGGCGGGGGAGCTGTTTTTT. Residues: CASSFQAGELFF.

This sequence joins TRBV5-1 and TRBJ2-5; either TRBD1 or TRBD2 may supply D (6 bases each). With 0 bases removed from V and 5 bases from J, the gap between germline ends came to 14 bases. The CDR3 sequence is 15 residues long. In germline, CDR1 is SGHRS, CDR2 YFSETQ. The CDR3 reads CASSLAWGAEETQYF. The CDR3 nucleotides read TGCGCCAGCAGCTTGGCCTGGGGGGCAGAGGAGACCCAGTACTTC.

The sample holds many counts of this clonotype. The CDR3 DNA follows: TGTGCCAGCAGTGGGGACATGTACCAAGAGACCCAGTACTTC. Its protein is CASSGDMYQETQYF. The genes are TRBV28 and TRBJ2-5; possible D gene TRBD1, 6 bases. The germline gives CDR1 MDHEN, CDR2 SYDVKM. CDR3 length: 14 amino acids. V shed 5 bases and J shed 0 bases, with 10 bases lying between them.

This clonotype has ten or more counts. J is TRBJ2-2 and V is TRBV7-3, with 7 bases matching TRBD2. This CDR3 contains 16 residues. J lost 4 bases, V lost 1 base, and 6 bases had no gene match. Germline lookup yields CDR1 SGHTA and CDR2 FQGTGA. The CDR3 bases are TGTGCCAGCAGCTTAAAGGGAGCGGGGAGCACCGGGGAGCTGTTTTTT. This translates into CASSLKGAGSTGELFF.

This clonotype was detected many times. CDR3 sequence (DNA): TGCGCCAGCAGCCAAGATACTACTTCCAGCGGGGAGCAGTTCTTC. This encodes CASSQDTTSSGEQFF. The gene calls are TRBV4-1 and TRBJ2-1; tentatively, D is TRBD2 (6 bases). CDR1 is MGHRA and CDR2 is YSYEKL in the germline V gene. This CDR3 is 15 amino acids long. V lost 0 bases and J 10 bases, leaving 16 bases between the germline ends.

This clonotype has ten or more counts. The chain employs TRBV19 and TRBJ1-1; 7 nucleotides match TRBD1. The CDR3 loop spans 16 amino acids. CDR1 is LNHDA and CDR2 is SQIVND in the germline V gene (reference sequence). V shed 1 base and J 0 bases; nucleotides not matched to a gene: 5. The DNA for the CDR3 is TGTGCCAGTAGTATAGGGACAGGACTTATGAACACTGAAGCTTTCTTT. It is translated as CASSIGTGLMNTEAFF.

This chain uses TRBV28 with TRBJ2-1, with D possibly matching TRBD2 (6 bases). Per the germline V gene, CDR1 is MDHEN and CDR2 is SYDVKM. Trimming pared 3 bases from V and 7 bases from J, leaving 22 bases between. The CDR3 is made up of 17 amino acids. DNA for the CDR3: TGTGCCAGCAGTTTTCAAACCCACCCGGCGGGGTTGAATGAGCAGTTCTTC. Its protein is CASSFQTHPAGLNEQFF.

The sample holds a few counts of this clonotype. The chain uses TRBV19 and TRBJ2-1, with D unclear. The CDR3 totals 14 residues. Germline V lookup: CDR1 LNHDA, CDR2 SQIVND (reference sequence). Trimming stripped 4 bases from V and 5 bases from J, with 12 bases between. The DNA for the CDR3 is TGTGCCAGTAGTACCCATCAAGGGAACAATGAGCAGTTCTTC. It encodes CASSTHQGNNEQFF.

The genes are TRBV3-1 and TRBJ2-7; 13 bases align to TRBD2. J was trimmed by 6 bases and V by 6 bases; bases with no gene match: 5. Germline V lookup: CDR1 LGHDT, CDR2 YNNKEL (reference sequence). The CDR3 covers 14 residues. CDR3 sequence reads: CASRGTSGTVEQYF. The CDR3 DNA follows: TGTGCCAGCAGGGGGACTAGCGGGACTGTCGAGCAGTACTTC.

This clonotype was recorded at least ten times. V usage is TRBV29-1 and J usage is TRBJ2-2, with 7 positions matching TRBD1. The CDR3 length is 14 residues. The germline V gene encodes CDR1 SQVTM and CDR2 ANQGSEA. The V gene end was trimmed by 3 bases and the J gene end by 3 bases; junction bases not matched to a gene: 4. CDR3 sequence reads: CSVDTGADTGELFF. In DNA form, the CDR3 reads TGCAGCGTTGATACAGGGGCGGACACCGGGGAGCTGTTTTTT.

This clonotype has a handful of counts. V and J are TRBV4-3 and TRBJ2-3; D ambiguous. The CDR3 has 14 amino acids. Germline assignment: CDR1 LGHNA and CDR2 YSLEER. V was clipped by 4 bases and J by 6 bases, with 14 bases between them. The CDR3 coding sequence is TGCGCCAGCAGCCCCAACGCTTGGCAGGATACGCAGTATTTT. It codes for CASSPNAWQDTQYF.

This clonotype was picked up a small number of times. The chain employs TRBV7-2 and TRBJ2-2, with D uncertain. Germline CDR1 and CDR2: SGHTA and FQGNSA. This CDR3 has 16 residues. Trimming cost V 1 base and J 0 bases, with 9 bases left between them. CDR3 sequence (DNA): TGTGCCAGCAGCTTAGGCCCCTTTGCGAACACCGGGGAGCTGTTTTTT. It specifies CASSLGPFANTGELFF.

This chain links TRBV4-2 with TRBJ2-1; no reliable D call. With 2 bases removed from V and 7 bases from J, the gap between germline ends came to 9 bases. Germline CDR1 is LGHNA and CDR2 is YNFKEQ. This CDR3 is 13 amino acids long. DNA for the CDR3: TGTGCCAGCAGCCAACAAGACGGGAATGAGCAGTTCTTC. Its translation: CASSQQDGNEQFF.

This chain links TRBV7-2 with TRBJ2-7, with D possibly matching TRBD1 (5 bases). CDR1 SGHTA and CDR2 FQGNSA come from the germline V gene. The CDR3 is 14 residues long. V was clipped by 5 bases and J by 4 bases, with 15 bases between them. CDR3 loop: CASSPGHQNYEQYF. CDR3 nucleotides: TGTGCCAGCAGCCCCGGACACCAGAATTACGAGCAGTACTTC.

This clonotype was recorded many times. J is TRBJ1-6 and V is TRBV4-1; TRBD1 might be the D (5 bases). The V and J ends lost 1 base and 7 bases respectively, with 11 bases between them. The CDR3 consists of 15 residues. Germline CDR1 reads MGHRA; CDR2 reads YSYEKL. CDR3 DNA sequence: TGCGCCAGCAGCCAAGGCGGCAGGGCCAATTCACCCCTCCACTTT. It specifies CASSQGGRANSPLHF.

In this sample, this clonotype turned up many times. The chain is built from TRBV3-1 and TRBJ2-1, with 10 positions matching TRBD2. With V trimmed by 0 bases and J by 5 bases, 19 bases remained unmatched. The germline V gene has CDR1 LGHDT and CDR2 YNNKEL (reference sequence). The CDR3 has 21 residues. In DNA, the CDR3 is TGTGCCAGCAGCCAAGATGGGTATAGTCGGCTAGCGGGAGTGTTGGACAATGAGCAGTTCTTC. Its protein product is CASSQDGYSRLAGVLDNEQFF.

Ten or more counts support this clonotype. The V gene is TRBV12-3 or TRBV12-4, the J gene TRBJ2-1, with 10 bases aligning to TRBD2. Trimming removed 4 bases from V and 12 bases from J; junction bases left unmatched: 9. The CDR3 consists of 14 residues. The CDR3 loop reads CASSSLAGAGRQFF. DNA of the CDR3: TGTGCCAGCAGTTCTCTAGCGGGAGCAGGGCGGCAGTTCTTC.

This clonotype showed up many times. The chain links TRBV20-1 to TRBJ2-2, with TRBD1 matching over 7 bases. With V trimmed by 8 bases and J by 1 base, 1 base remained unmatched. This CDR3 comprises 12 residues. Germline assignment: CDR1 DFQATT and CDR2 SNEGSKA (reference sequence). The CDR3 is CSYRGNTGELFF. CDR3 DNA sequence: TGCAGTTACAGGGGGAACACCGGGGAGCTGTTTTTT.

The rearrangement joins TRBV6-4 to TRBJ2-2, with D hard to call. The CDR3 is 15 amino acids. Trimming left V 5 bases short and J 7 bases short, with 17 bases between. Germline-derived CDR1 and CDR2 are MRHNA and SNTAGT. DNA of the CDR3: TGTGCCAGCAGTCCCGGGCAGCTTCGTAGCGGGGAGCTGTTTTTT. Residues: CASSPGQLRSGELFF.

This clonotype was counted a few times. The chain has TRBV2 and TRBJ1-2; D might be TRBD1 (5 bases). Trimming stripped 1 base from V and 3 bases from J, with 6 bases between. The CDR3 contains 13 residues. CDR1 and CDR2 from the germline V gene are SNHLY and FYNNEI. In DNA form, the CDR3 reads TGTGCCAGCAGTGAAGGGGGGGACTATGGCTACACCTTC. It is translated as CASSEGGDYGYTF.

The rearrangement uses TRBV28 and TRBJ1-2; 9 bases map to TRBD1. Germline V gene lookup returns CDR1 MDHEN and CDR2 SYDVKM. The length of the CDR3 is 14 residues. With 4 bases clipped from V and 7 bases from J, the junction kept 7 bases outside the gene matches. CDR3: CASSSQGASLGYTF. DNA for the CDR3: TGTGCCAGCAGTTCACAGGGGGCGTCTCTTGGCTACACCTTC.

This clonotype appeared a few times. This rearrangement joins TRBV5-1 to TRBJ1-2; D remains unclear. This CDR3 is built from 13 residues. V was cut by 1 base and J by 5 bases, with 9 bases left in between. Germline assignment: CDR1 SGHRS and CDR2 YFSETQ. The CDR3 region is CASSLIRAYGYTF. CDR3 DNA: TGCGCCAGCAGCTTGATACGGGCTTATGGCTACACCTTC.

This chain joins TRBV7-9 and TRBJ2-7, with D maybe TRBD2 (5 bases). This CDR3 is 15 amino acids long. Between the trimmed V and J ends, which lost 1 base and 0 bases, there was a span of 10 bases. In germline, CDR1 is SEHNR, CDR2 FQNEAQ (reference sequence). CDR3 region: CASSLGRGLSYEQYF. The CDR3 DNA is TGTGCCAGCAGCTTAGGGCGAGGACTCTCCTACGAGCAGTACTTC.

This clonotype was recorded at least ten times. The chain recombines TRBV28 with TRBJ2-7; 7 nucleotides line up with TRBD2. V was pared by 1 base and J by 3 bases, with 6 bases of the junction left unmatched. This CDR3 has 15 residues. Germline V CDR1 and CDR2: MDHEN, SYDVKM. CDR3 nucleotide sequence: TGTGCCAGCAGTTTATCTCTTCCGGGGGGCTACGAGCAGTACTTC. The encoded protein is CASSLSLPGGYEQYF.

The chain is built from TRBV29-1 and TRBJ2-5, with TRBD1 matching over 12 bases. J lost 5 bases, V lost 4 bases, and 8 bases had no gene match. The CDR3 has 15 residues. CDR1 is SQVTM and CDR2 is ANQGSEA in the germline V gene. The CDR3 reads CSVATGTGGRETQYF. The CDR3 bases are TGCAGCGTTGCTACCGGGACAGGGGGCCGGGAGACCCAGTACTTC.

This clonotype was picked up many times. The CDR3 region has the DNA TGTGCCAGCAGCCTTCCCGTGTCAAACACAGATACGCAGTATTTT. Protein sequence: CASSLPVSNTDTQYF. The chain recombines TRBV7-2 with TRBJ2-3; D not resolved. Trimming shortened V by 5 bases and J by 2 bases, and 14 bases separated the two germline ends. This CDR3 has 15 residues. Germline CDR1 reads SGHTA; CDR2 reads FQGNSA.

This clonotype has ten or more counts. The chain is built from TRBV5-1 and TRBJ2-7; tentatively, D is TRBD1 (6 bases). The CDR3 has 15 residues. With 4 bases removed from V and 2 bases from J, the gap between germline ends came to 16 bases. The germline V gene encodes CDR1 SGHRS and CDR2 YFSETQ. CDR3 in amino acids: CASSVTGTNAYEQYF. In DNA, the CDR3 is TGCGCCAGCAGCGTTACCGGGACAAATGCCTACGAGCAGTACTTC.